The 11 T cell receptor beta chains reported below all come from one sample, sequenced in a study of human T cells and chemical hapten exposure. The time point denotes: pre-sensitization, week 0. Sample treatment: therapeutic diphenylcyclopropenone sensitization with weekly scalp DPC. A single record per CDR3 protein comes from TCRdb applying MiXCR to the RACE reads. In the table there are more than 300,000 distinct CDR3 sequences, 5.1% of which are singletons. The source was whole blood, collected in connection with sensitization to the hapten diphenylcyclopropenone (DPC). Receptors were obtained from a woman between 45 and 65 years old with alopecia areata. Some clones in this sample may be carry-over from other donors' samples.

This clonotype appeared a few times. The chain joins TRBV6-1 to TRBJ1-2; D not resolved. V dropped 5 bases and J dropped 4 bases, with 11 bases sitting between them. This CDR3 is 13 amino acids long. In germline, CDR1 is MNHNS, CDR2 SASEGT. The CDR3 DNA is TGTGCCAGCAGTTCCGACACCGTCTATGGCTACACCTTC. Its protein is CASSSDTVYGYTF.

This clonotype appeared many times. V usage is TRBV27 and J usage is TRBJ1-5, with unresolved D. CDR1 and CDR2 (germline): MNHEY, SMNVEV (reference sequence). Deletions cut 1 base from V and 7 bases from J, with 8 bases between. The CDR3 runs 13 residues. The CDR3 sequence: CASSLLPWQPQHF. The CDR3 DNA follows: TGTGCCAGCAGTTTATTACCGTGGCAGCCCCAGCATTTT.

Comments on this clonotype: As the CDR3 is not closed by the conserved phenylalanine or tryptophan, this likely results from a read error. The limits of the CDR3 on the DNA are not certain, so only TCRdb's listed CDR3 is given. This sequence joins TRBV6-1 and TRBJ1-2; the DNA was not compared with TRBD1, the D call given in the table. Germline V CDR1 and CDR2: MNHNS, SASEGT. The CDR3 length equals 13 residues, ends included. Here the CDR3 reads CASSQVTGAGHSL.

V is TRBV28 and J is TRBJ2-7, with 9 bases fitting TRBD1. This CDR3 is built from 16 residues. Trimming at V came to 5 bases and at J to 4 bases, leaving 12 bases not matched to a gene. Per germline, CDR1 MDHEN and CDR2 SYDVKM. The CDR3 protein is CASSQGPGDRVYEQYF. In DNA, the CDR3 is TGTGCCAGCAGTCAAGGCCCTGGGGACAGGGTATACGAGCAGTACTTC.

At least ten counts were recorded for this clonotype. V and J are TRBV5-4 and TRBJ2-7; TRBD1 agrees at 8 bases. Germline V gives CDR1 SGHNT, CDR2 YYREEE (reference sequence). This CDR3 has 14 residues. Trimming at V came to 3 bases and at J to 5 bases, leaving 7 bases not matched to a gene. In DNA form, the CDR3 reads TGTGCCAGCAGCTCTCGGACAGGGTTGGACGAGCAGTACTTC. It translates to CASSSRTGLDEQYF.

This clonotype was counted ten times or more. This chain links TRBV29-1 with TRBJ2-3, with unresolved D. CDR1 is SQVTM and CDR2 is ANQGSEA in the germline V gene. V lost 4 bases to trimming and J lost 7 bases, with 12 bases between them. The CDR3 runs to 12 residues. The CDR3 sequence is CSVAADDYTQYF. The CDR3 DNA is TGCAGCGTTGCGGCAGACGATTATACGCAGTATTTT.

This clonotype came up a few times. In nucleotides, the CDR3 is TGTGCCAGCCGGACTAGCGGGATCATAAATGAGCAGTTCTTC. Its translation: CASRTSGIINEQFF. This rearrangement joins TRBV18 to TRBJ2-1, with 12 nucleotides matching TRBD2. V lost 8 bases to trimming and J lost 7 bases; unmatched junction nucleotides: 6. Germline CDR1 is KGHSH and CDR2 is LQKENI. The CDR3 spans 14 residues. Combining the CDR3 with reference TRBV18 and TRBJ2-1 gives the whole variable domain NAGVMQNPRHLVRRRGQEARLRCSPMKGHSHVYWYRQLPEEGLKFMVYLQKENIIDESGMPKERFSAEFPKEGPSILRIQQVVRGDSAAYFCASRTSGIINEQFFGPGTRLTVL.

This clonotype was picked up many times. This chain connects TRBV10-3 to TRBJ1-1, with D tentatively TRBD1 (6 bases). Trimming pared 5 bases from V and 10 bases from J, leaving 11 bases between. This CDR3 contains 11 residues. CDR1 and CDR2 from the germline V gene are ENHRY and SYGVKD. CDR3 sequence (DNA): TGTGCCATCAGTCCGGGACAAGGAGCTTTCTTT. This codes for CAISPGQGAFF.

V usage is TRBV20-1 and J usage is TRBJ1-2, with D uncertain. This CDR3 has 11 residues. The V end lost 5 bases, the J end lost 8 bases, and 12 bases lay between the germline ends. Germline CDR1 reads DFQATT; CDR2 reads SNEGSKA (reference sequence). DNA for the CDR3: TGCAGTGCTCCTAGGACCCAAGGCTACACCTTC. Amino acids: CSAPRTQGYTF.

This clonotype was seen ten or more times. The rearrangement links TRBV11-2 to TRBJ2-7; 7 nucleotides line up with TRBD2. Germline assignment: CDR1 SGHAT and CDR2 FQNNGV. The CDR3 totals 13 residues. The V and J ends lost 7 bases and 4 bases, in that order; junction bases with no gene match: 7. CDR3 sequence: CASTVASGYEQYF. The DNA for the CDR3 is TGTGCCAGCACCGTCGCTAGCGGATACGAGCAGTACTTC.

The chain joins TRBV9 to TRBJ1-1, with a possible D match to TRBD1 (5 bases). V gave up 2 bases and J gave up 4 bases, with 15 bases separating them. CDR3 length: 15 amino acids. The germline CDR1 and CDR2 sequences are SGDLS and YYNGEE. The CDR3 here is CASSVGWGKSTEAFF. The DNA of the CDR3 is TGTGCCAGCAGCGTGGGGTGGGGGAAAAGCACTGAAGCTTTCTTT.